The 3 T cell receptor beta chains given below trace back to one sample, sequenced in a study of post-analysis software for immune sequencing data. These receptors are not linked to any known antigen. General study points: TRBV5-6, TRBV5-1 and TRBV20-1 were among roughly 5 TRBV segments more frequent in patients than controls.

The authors incorporated unique molecular identifiers into the TCR beta cDNA libraries. MiXCR, run by TCRdb on the PCR reads, gives a single entry per CDR3 protein. This sample has about 500,000 distinct CDR3 sequences, with 45% found just once. Material: blood. The receptors come from a girl between 5 and 17 years old with multiple sclerosis.

This chain joins TRBV29-1 and TRBJ2-5; TRBD2 aligns across 8 bases. J gave up 11 bases and V 8 bases, and 19 bases lay outside the gene matches. The CDR3 contains 14 residues. Germline loops: CDR1 SQVTM, CDR2 ANQGSEA. CDR3 nucleotides: TGCAGCACTCGACCCAGCGGGAGCGGTCGTGAGCAGTACTTC. It translates to CSTRPSGSGREQYF.

This chain joins TRBV5-8 and TRBJ1-1, with 7 bases that match TRBD1. Germline CDR1 and CDR2: SGHTS and YDEGEE. V lost 5 bases, J lost 0 bases, and 7 bases stayed unmatched. The CDR3 extends over 15 amino acids. The CDR3: CASREDRTMNTEAFF. The CDR3 bases are TGTGCCAGCAGGGAGGACAGGACTATGAACACTGAAGCTTTCTTT.

This clonotype was detected a few times. The rearrangement links TRBV5-1 to TRBJ2-7; D is ambiguous. CDR1 and CDR2 from the germline V gene are SGHRS and YFSETQ. The ends were cut back, 0 bases at V and 3 bases at J, with 4 bases in the middle. The length of the CDR3 is 12 residues. CDR3 in DNA: TGCGCCAGCAGCTTGGACTTCTACGAGCAGTACTTC. Amino acid sequence: CASSLDFYEQYF.